Listed below are T cell receptor beta chains from one sample, sequenced in a study of shared clonotypes between healthy human individuals. Clones were sequenced by immunoSEQ multiplex PCR, and TCRdb holds only the in-frame ones, with some missing. The table lists some 1,900,000 clones, approximately 95% of them singletons. Sequenced input: naive CD8+ T cells sorted from blood. The receptor source for this set is a man aged 18 to 29 in good health. CDR3s include the opening cysteine and the closing phenylalanine or tryptophan. A D gene is named only where the DNA matches it firmly. Clone size is stated in some rows and not others, as once, few, many or a class when expanded.

V gene: TRBV9
clone size: -
D gene: -
J gene: TRBJ2-2
CDR3 DNA: TGTGCCAGCAGCGTAGTCGGAGCCGGGGAGCTGTTTTTT
CDR3 protein: CASSVVGAGELFF

V gene: TRBV28
clone size: -
D gene: -
J gene: TRBJ1-6
CDR3 DNA: TGTGCCAGCAGTACCTCAGTCGACTATAATTCACCCCTCCACTTT
CDR3 protein: CASSTSVDYNSPLHF

V gene: TRBV9
clone size: -
D gene: -
J gene: TRBJ2-4
CDR3 DNA: TGTGCCAGCAGCGTGGGGACGGACATTCAGTACTTC
CDR3 protein: CASSVGTDIQYF

V gene: TRBV5-6
clone size: -
D gene: -
J gene: TRBJ1-4
CDR3 DNA: TGTGCCAGCAGCTGGGGGGACCCTAATGAAAAACTGTTTTTT
CDR3 protein: CASSWGDPNEKLFF

V gene: TRBV4-2
clone size: -
D gene: -
J gene: TRBJ2-7
CDR3 DNA: TGTGCCAGCAGCCAAGAGGGTTACGAGCAGTACTTC
CDR3 protein: CASSQEGYEQYF

V gene: TRBV6-5
clone size: -
D gene: -
J gene: TRBJ2-1
CDR3 DNA: TGTGCCAGCAGCCAAACAGGGATCAGTGAGCAGTTCTTC
CDR3 protein: CASSQTGISEQFF

V gene: TRBV7-9
clone size: once
D gene: TRBD1
J gene: TRBJ2-7
CDR3 DNA: TGTGCCAGCTTCCCCCCCCCGACAGGGCCCTCCTCCTACGAGCAGTACTTC
CDR3 protein: CASFPPPTGPSSYEQYF

V gene: TRBV4-3
clone size: -
D gene: -
J gene: TRBJ1-2
CDR3 DNA: TGCGCCAGCAGCCAAGAAGAAGACAGGTATCCCCTGACCTTC
CDR3 protein: CASSQEEDRYPLTF

V gene: TRBV9
clone size: -
D gene: -
J gene: TRBJ2-1
CDR3 DNA: TGTGCCAGCACTTCACCCCCCTACAATGAGCAGTTCTTC
CDR3 protein: CASTSPPYNEQFF

V gene: TRBV6-5
clone size: -
D gene: TRBD1
J gene: TRBJ2-7
CDR3 DNA: TGTGCCAGCAGTTCCGGACAGGCGCACGACGAGCAGTACTTC
CDR3 protein: CASSSGQAHDEQYF

V gene: TRBV7-9
clone size: -
D gene: -
J gene: TRBJ2-5
CDR3 DNA: TGTGCCAGCAGCCCCTCAAGAGGGACATACCAAGAGACCCAGTACTTC
CDR3 protein: CASSPSRGTYQETQYF

V gene: TRBV11-3
clone size: -
D gene: -
J gene: TRBJ2-3
CDR3 DNA: TGTGCCAGCAGCTTAGACAATACGCAGTATTTT
CDR3 protein: CASSLDNTQYF

V gene: TRBV9
clone size: -
D gene: -
J gene: TRBJ1-1
CDR3 DNA: TGTGCCAGCAGCGTAGGAGGGGGGGCTGATGAAGCTTTCTTT
CDR3 protein: CASSVGGGADEAFF

V gene: TRBV5-4
clone size: -
D gene: -
J gene: TRBJ2-7
CDR3 DNA: TGTGCCAGCAGCTTATCCGGGGTCCCGGGTGAGCAGTACTTC
CDR3 protein: CASSLSGVPGEQYF

V gene: TRBV7-9
clone size: -
D gene: -
J gene: TRBJ2-5
CDR3 DNA: TGTGCCAGCAGCACCCTGGCGGAGCTACAAGAGACCCAGTACTTC
CDR3 protein: CASSTLAELQETQYF